The T cell receptor (beta chain) described here comes from a study of T-cell reconstitution after alpha-beta-depleted transplantation in children. Findings and limits, study-wide: When one year had passed after transplant, most T-cell counts and diversity came from newly produced T cells. Alpha-beta T cells about two months after transplant reportedly derived from several hundred expanded graft clones. The origin of high day-60 TCRbeta diversity in some patients lay in surviving recipient T cells and thymic progenitors.

Molecular barcoding with unique molecular identifiers was used for the TCRbeta library. TCRdb itself ran the PCR reads through MiXCR, one entry per CDR3 protein. The table has about 250,000 distinct CDR3 sequences, roughly a quarter seen once. Per germline, CDR1 SGHDT and CDR2 YYEEEE. V dropped 1 base and J dropped 0 bases, with 8 bases sitting between them. The CDR3 runs to 15 residues. This clonotype was counted only a few times. Its antigen is still unknown. Sample: PBMCs, mostly from graft donor cells, taken 360 days after TCRalphabeta/CD19-depleted stem cell transplant. The chain has TRBV5-6 and TRBJ1-5; D remains ambiguous. The source of this sequence is a female patient between 2 and 15 years old who had a stem cell transplant for congenital amegakaryocytic thrombocytopenia, so the T cells may come from the graft donor. In DNA, the CDR3 is TGTGCCAGCAGCTTGACAGAAAATAGCAATCAGCCCCAGCATTTT. This translates into CASSLTENSNQPQHF.